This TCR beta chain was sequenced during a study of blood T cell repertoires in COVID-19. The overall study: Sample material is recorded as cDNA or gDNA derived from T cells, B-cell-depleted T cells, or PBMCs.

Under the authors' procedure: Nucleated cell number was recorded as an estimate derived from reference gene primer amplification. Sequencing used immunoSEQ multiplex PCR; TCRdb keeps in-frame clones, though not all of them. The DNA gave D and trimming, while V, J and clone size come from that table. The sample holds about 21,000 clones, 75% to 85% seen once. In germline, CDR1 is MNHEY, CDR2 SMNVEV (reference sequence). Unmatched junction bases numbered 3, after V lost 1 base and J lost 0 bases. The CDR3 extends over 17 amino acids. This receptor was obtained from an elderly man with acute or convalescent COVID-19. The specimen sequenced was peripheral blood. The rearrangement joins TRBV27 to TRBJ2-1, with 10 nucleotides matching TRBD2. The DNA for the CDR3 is TGTGCCAGCAGTTTATTGGCTAGCGGGAGCTCCTACAATGAGCAGTTCTTC. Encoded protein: CASSLLASGSSYNEQFF.